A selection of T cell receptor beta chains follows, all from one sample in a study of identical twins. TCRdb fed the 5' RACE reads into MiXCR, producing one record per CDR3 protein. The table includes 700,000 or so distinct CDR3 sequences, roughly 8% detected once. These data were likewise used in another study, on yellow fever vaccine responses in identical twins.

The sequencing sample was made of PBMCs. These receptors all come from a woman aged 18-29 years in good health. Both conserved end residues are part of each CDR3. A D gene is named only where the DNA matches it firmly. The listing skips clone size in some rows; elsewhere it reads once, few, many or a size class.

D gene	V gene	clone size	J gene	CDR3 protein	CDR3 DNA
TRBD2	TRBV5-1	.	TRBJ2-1	CASSLGRGSSYNEQFF	TGCGCCAGCAGCTTGGGTCGCGGGAGCTCCTACAATGAGCAGTTCTTC
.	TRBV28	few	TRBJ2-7	CASSLEGVREQYF	TGTGCCAGCAGTTTAGAGGGTGTGCGCGAGCAGTACTTC
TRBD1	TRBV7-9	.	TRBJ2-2	CASQQGDFGGELFF	TGTGCCAGCCAACAGGGGGACTTTGGCGGGGAGCTGTTTTTT
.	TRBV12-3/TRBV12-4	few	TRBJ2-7	CASSPRADLPYEQYF	TGTGCCAGCAGCCCCAGAGCGGATCTCCCCTACGAGCAGTACTTC
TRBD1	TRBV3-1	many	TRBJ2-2	CASSQSRGTGLNTGELFF	TGTGCCAGCAGCCAATCAAGAGGGACAGGACTGAACACCGGGGAGCTGTTTTTT
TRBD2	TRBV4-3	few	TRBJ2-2	CASSQDRDYHTGELFF	TGCGCCAGCAGCCAAGATCGGGACTACCACACCGGGGAGCTGTTTTTT
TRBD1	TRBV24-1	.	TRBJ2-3	CATSDSRWTGGIDTQYF	TGTGCCACCAGTGATTCCAGATGGACAGGGGGCATAGATACGCAGTATTTT
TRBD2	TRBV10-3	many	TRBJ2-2	CAISGSSGINTGELFF	TGTGCCATCAGTGGGTCTAGCGGGATCAACACCGGGGAGCTGTTTTTT
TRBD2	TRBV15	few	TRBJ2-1	CATSTGRRTGGYNEQFF	TGTGCCACCAGCACGGGCAGGAGAACGGGGGGTTACAATGAGCAGTTCTTC
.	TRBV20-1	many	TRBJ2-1	CSASSGPYNEQFF	TGCAGTGCTTCCTCGGGCCCCTACAATGAGCAGTTCTTC
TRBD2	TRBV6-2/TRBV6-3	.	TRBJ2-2	CASSSPSGPGTGELFF	TGTGCCAGCAGTAGCCCTAGCGGTCCCGGCACCGGGGAGCTGTTTTTT
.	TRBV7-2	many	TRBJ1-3	CASSLASPFTDSGNTIYF	TGTGCCAGCAGCTTAGCTTCCCCCTTTACAGATTCTGGAAACACCATATATTTT
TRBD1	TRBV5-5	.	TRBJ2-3	CASSMTGGVDTQYF	TGTGCCAGCAGTATGACAGGGGGCGTTGATACGCAGTATTTT
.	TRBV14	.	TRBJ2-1	CASSQGLGGGNEQFF	TGTGCCAGCAGCCAAGGACTAGGTGGGGGAAATGAGCAGTTCTTC
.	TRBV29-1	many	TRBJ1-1	CSVAVRRDVGTEAFF	TGCAGCGTTGCGGTACGCCGAGATGTGGGCACTGAAGCTTTCTTT
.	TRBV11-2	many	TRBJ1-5	CASSRDGDSNQPQHF	TGTGCCAGCAGCCGGGACGGAGATAGCAATCAGCCCCAGCATTTT
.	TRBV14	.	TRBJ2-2	CASSQEIGGFTGELFF	TGTGCCAGCAGCCAAGAAATCGGGGGTTTCACCGGGGAGCTGTTTTTT
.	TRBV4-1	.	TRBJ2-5	CASTLQEGGQETQYF	TGCGCCAGCACTCTCCAGGAGGGGGGGCAAGAGACCCAGTACTTC
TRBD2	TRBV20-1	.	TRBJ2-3	CSASIAGVWASTDTQYF	TGCAGTGCTTCCATAGCGGGAGTATGGGCTAGCACAGATACGCAGTATTTT
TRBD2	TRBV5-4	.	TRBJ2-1	CASSTATSGYNEQFF	TGTGCCAGCAGTACGGCGACTAGCGGATACAATGAGCAGTTCTTC
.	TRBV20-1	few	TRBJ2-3	CSAGLLGDTQYF	TGCAGTGCTGGTTTGTTGGGGGATACGCAGTATTTT
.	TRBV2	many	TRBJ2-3	CASRETGTDTQYF	TGTGCCAGCAGAGAGACAGGCACAGATACGCAGTATTTT
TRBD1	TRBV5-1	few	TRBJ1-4	CASSLIPRQGAGEKLFF	TGCGCCAGCAGCTTGATTCCCCGACAGGGGGCAGGAGAAAAACTGTTTTTT
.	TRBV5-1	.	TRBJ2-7	CASSLTPLSREQYF	TGCGCCAGCAGCTTGACCCCCCTTTCGCGCGAGCAGTACTTC
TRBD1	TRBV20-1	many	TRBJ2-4	CSVQGATAKNIQYF	TGCAGTGTCCAGGGGGCGACGGCCAAAAACATTCAGTACTTC
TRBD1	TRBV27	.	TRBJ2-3	CASSPRTGRTDTQYF	TGTGCCAGCAGTCCGAGGACAGGACGCACAGATACGCAGTATTTT
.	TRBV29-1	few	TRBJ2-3	CSVRADSTDTQYF	TGCAGCGTGAGAGCGGATAGCACAGATACGCAGTATTTT
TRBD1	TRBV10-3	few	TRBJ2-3	CATLTGDTQYF	TGTGCCACTCTGACAGGGGATACGCAGTATTTT
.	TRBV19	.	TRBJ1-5	CASSMGWNGQHNQPQHF	TGTGCCAGTAGTATGGGCTGGAATGGTCAGCACAATCAGCCCCAGCATTTT
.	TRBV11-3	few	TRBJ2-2	CASSKLTYTGELFF	TGTGCCAGCAGCAAACTGACTTACACCGGGGAGCTGTTTTTT
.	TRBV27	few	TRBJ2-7	CASSSLDRREQYF	TGTGCCAGCAGTTCCTTAGACAGGCGCGAGCAGTACTTC
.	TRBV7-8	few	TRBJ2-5	CASSLDPAPDHF	TGTGCCAGCAGCTTAGATCCGGCCCCTGACCACTTC
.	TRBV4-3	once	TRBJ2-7	CASSQEGGNYEQYF	TGCGCCAGCAGCCAGGAGGGCGGGAACTACGAGCAGTACTTC
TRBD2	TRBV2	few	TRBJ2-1	CASAAGGSYDEQFF	TGTGCCAGCGCGGCGGGAGGGAGCTACGATGAGCAGTTCTTC
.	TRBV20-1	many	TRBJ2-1	CSARPQGQREQFF	TGCAGTGCTAGGCCCCAGGGACAACGAGAGCAGTTCTTC
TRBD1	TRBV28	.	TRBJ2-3	CASSLRDRGGTQYF	TGTGCCAGCAGTCTCCGGGACAGGGGCGGTACGCAGTATTTT
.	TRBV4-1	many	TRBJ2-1	CASSQDWAGSSYNEQFF	TGCGCCAGCAGCCAAGATTGGGCGGGAAGCTCCTACAATGAGCAGTTCTTC
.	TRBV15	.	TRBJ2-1	CATSRETGLRQFF	TGTGCCACCAGCAGAGAAACAGGCCTCCGACAGTTCTTC
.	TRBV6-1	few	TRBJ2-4	CASSLMGSPKNIQYF	TGTGCCAGCAGTCTTATGGGTAGCCCAAAAAACATTCAGTACTTC
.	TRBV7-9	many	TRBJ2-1	CASSQGQNSYNEQFF	TGTGCCAGCAGCCAAGGACAGAACTCCTACAATGAGCAGTTCTTC
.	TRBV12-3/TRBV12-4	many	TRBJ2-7	CASKAQGLTYEQYF	TGTGCCAGCAAGGCTCAGGGCCTTACCTACGAGCAGTACTTC
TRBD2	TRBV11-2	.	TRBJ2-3	CASSRRGGEGDTQYF	TGTGCCAGCAGCAGGCGGGGGGGCGAGGGAGATACGCAGTATTTT
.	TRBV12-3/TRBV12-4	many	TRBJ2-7	CASKGRSEQYF	TGTGCCAGCAAGGGCAGGAGCGAGCAGTACTTC
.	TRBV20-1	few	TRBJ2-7	CSATLGAALNEQYF	TGCAGTGCTACCCTAGGAGCGGCTTTGAACGAGCAGTACTTC
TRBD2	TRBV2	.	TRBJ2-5	CASKLAGQETQYF	TGTGCCAGCAAGTTAGCGGGGCAAGAGACCCAGTACTTC
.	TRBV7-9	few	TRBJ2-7	CASSSGGQGNNEQYF	TGTGCCAGCAGCTCCGGCGGGCAGGGGAACAACGAGCAGTACTTC
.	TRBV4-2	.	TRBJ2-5	CASSQRGKDRRETQYF	TGTGCCAGCAGCCAAAGAGGAAAAGACAGGAGGGAGACCCAGTACTTC
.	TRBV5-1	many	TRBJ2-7	CASSLVGGPYEQYF	TGCGCCAGCAGCTTGGTCGGGGGGCCCTACGAGCAGTACTTC
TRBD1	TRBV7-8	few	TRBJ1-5	CASGQGMAPQHF	TGTGCCAGCGGACAGGGCATGGCTCCCCAGCATTTT
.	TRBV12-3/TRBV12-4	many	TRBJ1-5	CASSVGDANQPQHF	TGTGCCAGCAGTGTTGGGGACGCCAATCAGCCCCAGCATTTT
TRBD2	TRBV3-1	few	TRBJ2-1	CASSLRTSGGAYNEQFF	TGTGCCAGCAGCCTCAGGACTAGCGGGGGCGCATACAATGAGCAGTTCTTC
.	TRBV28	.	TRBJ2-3	CASSLPPLASTDTQYF	TGTGCCAGCAGCCTCCCTCCTCTGGCTAGCACAGATACGCAGTATTTT
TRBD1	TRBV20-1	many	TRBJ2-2	CSARSGGPESYTGELFF	TGCAGTGCTAGGTCAGGGGGTCCTGAGAGCTACACCGGGGAGCTGTTTTTT
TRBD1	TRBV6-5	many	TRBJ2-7	CASSYRQGQGLKQYF	TGTGCCAGCAGTTACCGTCAAGGACAGGGCCTTAAGCAGTACTTC
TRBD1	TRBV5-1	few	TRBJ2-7	CASSSLSTGVTYEQYF	TGCGCCAGCAGCTCACTATCGACAGGGGTTACCTACGAGCAGTACTTC